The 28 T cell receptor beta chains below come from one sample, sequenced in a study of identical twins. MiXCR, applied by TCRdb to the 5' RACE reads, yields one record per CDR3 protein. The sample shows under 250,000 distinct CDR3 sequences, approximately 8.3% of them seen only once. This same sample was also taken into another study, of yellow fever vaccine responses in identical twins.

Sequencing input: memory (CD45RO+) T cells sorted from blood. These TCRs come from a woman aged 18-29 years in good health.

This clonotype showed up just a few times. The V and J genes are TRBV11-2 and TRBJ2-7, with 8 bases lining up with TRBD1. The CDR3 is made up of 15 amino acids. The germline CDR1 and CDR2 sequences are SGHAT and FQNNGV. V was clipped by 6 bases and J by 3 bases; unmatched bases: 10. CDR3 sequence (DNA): TGTGCCAGCAGACCCCTGCCGGGACAGGTCTACGAGCAGTACTTC. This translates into CASRPLPGQVYEQYF.

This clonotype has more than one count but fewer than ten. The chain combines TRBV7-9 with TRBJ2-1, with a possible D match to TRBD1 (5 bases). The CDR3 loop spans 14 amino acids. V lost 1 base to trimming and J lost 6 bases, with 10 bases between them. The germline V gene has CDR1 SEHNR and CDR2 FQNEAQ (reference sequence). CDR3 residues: CASSLVAGINEQFF. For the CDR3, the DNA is TGTGCCAGCAGCTTAGTAGCAGGGATCAATGAGCAGTTCTTC.

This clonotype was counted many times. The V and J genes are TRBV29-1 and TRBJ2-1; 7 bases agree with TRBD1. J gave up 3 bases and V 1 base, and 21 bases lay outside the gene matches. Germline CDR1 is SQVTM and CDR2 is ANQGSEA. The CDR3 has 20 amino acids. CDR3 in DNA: TGCAGCGTTGAAGTACAACCCGGGACAGAACTACAATCTATCTACAATGAGCAGTTCTTC. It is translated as CSVEVQPGTELQSIYNEQFF.

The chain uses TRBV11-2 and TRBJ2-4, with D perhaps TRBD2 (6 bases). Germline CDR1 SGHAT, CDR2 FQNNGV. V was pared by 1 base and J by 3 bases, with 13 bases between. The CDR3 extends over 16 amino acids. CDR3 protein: CASSLGAPSVKNIQYF. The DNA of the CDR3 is TGTGCCAGCAGCTTAGGAGCCCCTAGCGTCAAAAACATTCAGTACTTC.

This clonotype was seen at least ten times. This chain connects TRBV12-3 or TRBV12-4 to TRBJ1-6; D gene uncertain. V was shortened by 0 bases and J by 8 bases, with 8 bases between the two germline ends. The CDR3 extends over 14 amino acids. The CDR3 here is CASSLAGFDSPLHF. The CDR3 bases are TGTGCCAGCAGTTTAGCAGGGTTCGATTCACCCCTCCACTTT.

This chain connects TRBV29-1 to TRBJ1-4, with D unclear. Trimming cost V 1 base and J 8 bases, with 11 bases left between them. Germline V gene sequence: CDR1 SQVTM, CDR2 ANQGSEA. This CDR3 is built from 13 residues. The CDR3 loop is CSVEVAVGEKLFF. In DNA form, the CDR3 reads TGCAGCGTTGAAGTGGCGGTGGGCGAAAAACTGTTTTTT.

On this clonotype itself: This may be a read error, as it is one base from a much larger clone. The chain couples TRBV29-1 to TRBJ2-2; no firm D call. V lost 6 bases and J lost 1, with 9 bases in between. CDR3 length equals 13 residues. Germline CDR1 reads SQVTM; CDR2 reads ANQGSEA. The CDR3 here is CSVETENTGELFF. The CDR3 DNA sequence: TGCAGCGTGGAGACTGAGAACACCGGGGAGCTGTTTTTT.

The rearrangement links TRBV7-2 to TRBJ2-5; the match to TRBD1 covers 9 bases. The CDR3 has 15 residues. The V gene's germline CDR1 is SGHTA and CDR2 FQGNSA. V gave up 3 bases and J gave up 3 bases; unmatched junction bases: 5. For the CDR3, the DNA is TGTGCCAGCAGCTTCCCGGGACAGGGAAAAGAGACCCAGTACTTC. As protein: CASSFPGQGKETQYF.

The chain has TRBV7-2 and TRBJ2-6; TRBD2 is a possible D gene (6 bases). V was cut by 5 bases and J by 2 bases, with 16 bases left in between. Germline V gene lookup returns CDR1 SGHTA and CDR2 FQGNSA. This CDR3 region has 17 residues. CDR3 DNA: TGTGCCAGCAGCATTGTAGGGAGGATAACTGGGGCCAACGTCCTGACTTTC. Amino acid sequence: CASSIVGRITGANVLTF. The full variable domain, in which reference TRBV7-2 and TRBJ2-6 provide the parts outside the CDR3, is GAGVSQSPSNKVTEKGKDVELRCDPISGHTALYWYRQSLGQGLEFLIYFQGNSAPDKSGLPSDRFSAERTGGSVSTLTIQRTQQEDSAVYLCASSIVGRITGANVLTFGAGSRLTVL.

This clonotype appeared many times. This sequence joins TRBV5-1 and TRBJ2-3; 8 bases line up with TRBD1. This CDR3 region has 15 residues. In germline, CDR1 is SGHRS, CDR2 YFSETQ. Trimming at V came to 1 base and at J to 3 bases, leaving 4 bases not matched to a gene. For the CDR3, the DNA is TGCGCCAGCAGCTTGTCCACAGGGGGGACAGATACGCAGTATTTT. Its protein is CASSLSTGGTDTQYF. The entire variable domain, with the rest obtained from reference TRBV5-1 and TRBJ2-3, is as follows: KAGVTQTPRYLIKTRGQQVTLSCSPISGHRSVSWYQQTPGQGLQFLFEYFSETQRNKGNFPGRFSGRQFSNSRSEMNVSTLELGDSALYLCASSLSTGGTDTQYFGPGTRLTVL.

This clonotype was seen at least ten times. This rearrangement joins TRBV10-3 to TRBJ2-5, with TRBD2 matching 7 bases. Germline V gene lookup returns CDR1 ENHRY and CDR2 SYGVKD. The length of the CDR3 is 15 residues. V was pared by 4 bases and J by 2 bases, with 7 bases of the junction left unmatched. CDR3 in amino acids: CAISGGGGSQETQYF. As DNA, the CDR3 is TGTGCCATCAGTGGAGGCGGGGGATCACAAGAGACCCAGTACTTC.

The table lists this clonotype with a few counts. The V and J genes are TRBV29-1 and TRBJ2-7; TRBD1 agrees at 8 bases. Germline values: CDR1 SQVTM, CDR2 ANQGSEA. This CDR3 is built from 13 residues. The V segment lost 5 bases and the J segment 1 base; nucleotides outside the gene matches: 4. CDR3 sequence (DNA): TGCAGCGTTTACAGACAGGGGTCCTACGAGCAGTACTTC. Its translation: CSVYRQGSYEQYF.

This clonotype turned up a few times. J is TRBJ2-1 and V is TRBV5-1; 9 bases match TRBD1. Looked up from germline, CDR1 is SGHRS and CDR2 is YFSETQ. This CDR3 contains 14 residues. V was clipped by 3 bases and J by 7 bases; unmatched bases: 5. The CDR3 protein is CASSSDGTGNEQFF. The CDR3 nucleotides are TGCGCCAGCAGCTCGGACGGGACAGGGAATGAGCAGTTCTTC.

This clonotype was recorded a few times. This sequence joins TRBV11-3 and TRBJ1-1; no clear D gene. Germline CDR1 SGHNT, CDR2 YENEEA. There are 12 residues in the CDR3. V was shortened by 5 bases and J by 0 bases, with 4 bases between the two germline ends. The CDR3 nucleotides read TGTGCCAGCAGCGGGGTGAACACTGAAGCTTTCTTT. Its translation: CASSGVNTEAFF.

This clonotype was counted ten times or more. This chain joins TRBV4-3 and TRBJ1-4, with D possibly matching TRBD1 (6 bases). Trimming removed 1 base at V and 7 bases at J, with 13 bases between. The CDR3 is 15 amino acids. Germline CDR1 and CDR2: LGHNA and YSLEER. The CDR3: CASSQGGQTPEKLFF. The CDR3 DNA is TGCGCCAGCAGCCAAGGAGGACAGACCCCTGAAAAACTGTTTTTT.

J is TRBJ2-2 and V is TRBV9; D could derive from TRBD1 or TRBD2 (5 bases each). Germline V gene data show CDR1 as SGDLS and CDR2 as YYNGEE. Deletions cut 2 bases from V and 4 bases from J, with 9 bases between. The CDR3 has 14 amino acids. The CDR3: CASSVLGPTGELFF. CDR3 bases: TGTGCCAGCAGCGTTCTGGGACCCACCGGGGAGCTGTTTTTT.

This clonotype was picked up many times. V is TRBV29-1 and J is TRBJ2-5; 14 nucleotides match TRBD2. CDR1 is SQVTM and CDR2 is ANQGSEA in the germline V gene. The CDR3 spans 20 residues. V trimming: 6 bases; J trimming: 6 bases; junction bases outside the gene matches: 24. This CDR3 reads CSVRPGTGTGLAGAAKTQYF. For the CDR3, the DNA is TGCAGCGTCAGACCCGGGACAGGGACGGGACTAGCGGGAGCCGCGAAGACCCAGTACTTC.

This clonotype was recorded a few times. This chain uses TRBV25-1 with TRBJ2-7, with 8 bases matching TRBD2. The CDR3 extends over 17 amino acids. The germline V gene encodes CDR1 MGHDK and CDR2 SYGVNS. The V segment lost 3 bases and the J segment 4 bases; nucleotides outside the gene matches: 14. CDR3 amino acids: CASSDERASSGGYEQYF. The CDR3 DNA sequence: TGTGCCAGCAGTGATGAGCGGGCCAGCAGCGGGGGTTACGAGCAGTACTTC.

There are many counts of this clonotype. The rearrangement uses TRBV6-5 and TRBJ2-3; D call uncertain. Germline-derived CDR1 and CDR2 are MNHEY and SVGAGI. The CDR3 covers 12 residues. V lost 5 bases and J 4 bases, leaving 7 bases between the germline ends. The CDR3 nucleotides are TGTGCCAGCAGTGAGGCCGCAGATACGCAGTATTTT. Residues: CASSEAADTQYF.

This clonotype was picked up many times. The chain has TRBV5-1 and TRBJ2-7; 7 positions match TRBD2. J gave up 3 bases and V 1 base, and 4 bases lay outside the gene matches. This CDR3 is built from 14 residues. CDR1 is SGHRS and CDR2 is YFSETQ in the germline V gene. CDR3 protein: CASSLQTGGYEQYF. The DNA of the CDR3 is TGCGCCAGCAGCTTGCAGACGGGGGGCTACGAGCAGTACTTC.

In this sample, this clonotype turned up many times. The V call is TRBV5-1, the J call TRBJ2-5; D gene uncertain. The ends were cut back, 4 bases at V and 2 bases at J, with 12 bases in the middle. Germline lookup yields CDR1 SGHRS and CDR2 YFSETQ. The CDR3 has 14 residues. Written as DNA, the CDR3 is TGCGCCAGCAGCCGGAACACAAATCAAGAGACCCAGTACTTC. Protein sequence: CASSRNTNQETQYF. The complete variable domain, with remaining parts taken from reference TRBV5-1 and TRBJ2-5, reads KAGVTQTPRYLIKTRGQQVTLSCSPISGHRSVSWYQQTPGQGLQFLFEYFSETQRNKGNFPGRFSGRQFSNSRSEMNVSTLELGDSALYLCASSRNTNQETQYFGPGTRLLVL.

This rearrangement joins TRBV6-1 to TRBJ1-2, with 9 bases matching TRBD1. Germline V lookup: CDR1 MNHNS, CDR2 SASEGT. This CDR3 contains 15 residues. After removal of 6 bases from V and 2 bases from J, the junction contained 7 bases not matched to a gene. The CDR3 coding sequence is TGTGCCAGCAGGGGGACAGGGTTGGGGAACTATGGCTACACCTTC. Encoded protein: CASRGTGLGNYGYTF.

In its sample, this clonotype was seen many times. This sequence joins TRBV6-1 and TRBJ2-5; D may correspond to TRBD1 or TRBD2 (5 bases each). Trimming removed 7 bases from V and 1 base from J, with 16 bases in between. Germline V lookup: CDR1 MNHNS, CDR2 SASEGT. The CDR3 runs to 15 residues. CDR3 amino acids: CASTGTGLSQETQYF. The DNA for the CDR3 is TGTGCCAGCACTGGAACAGGACTGAGCCAAGAGACCCAGTACTTC.

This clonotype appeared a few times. CDR3 in amino acids: CSARSLAGSQDTQYF. CDR3 DNA: TGCAGTGCTAGATCTCTAGCGGGGAGCCAAGATACGCAGTATTTT. V usage is TRBV20-1 and J usage is TRBJ2-3, with 9 bases fitting TRBD2. The germline CDR1 and CDR2 sequences are DFQATT and SNEGSKA (reference sequence). The CDR3 is 15 residues long. Trimming at V came to 2 bases and at J to 5 bases, leaving 8 bases not matched to a gene.

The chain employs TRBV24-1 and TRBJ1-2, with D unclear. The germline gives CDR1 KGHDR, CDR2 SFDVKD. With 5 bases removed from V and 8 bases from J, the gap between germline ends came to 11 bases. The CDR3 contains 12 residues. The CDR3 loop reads CATSASGYGYTF. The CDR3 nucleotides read TGTGCCACCAGTGCTTCCGGGTACGGCTACACCTTC.

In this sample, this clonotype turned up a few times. The chain's CDR3 is CASSSQGNGPTGELFF. In nucleotides, the CDR3 is TGTGCCAGCAGTTCACAGGGGAATGGACCCACCGGGGAGCTGTTTTTT. The rearrangement joins TRBV6-5 to TRBJ2-2; 7 positions match TRBD1. CDR3 length: 16 residues. Losses at the gene ends were 4 bases for V and 4 bases for J; bases not matched to a gene: 9. Germline CDR1 MNHEY, CDR2 SVGAGI.

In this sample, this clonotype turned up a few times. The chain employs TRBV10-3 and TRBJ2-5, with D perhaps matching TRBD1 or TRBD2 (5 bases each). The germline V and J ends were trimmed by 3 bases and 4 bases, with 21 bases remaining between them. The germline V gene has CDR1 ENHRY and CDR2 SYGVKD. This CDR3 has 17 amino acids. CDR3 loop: CAISEISGTRDVETQYF. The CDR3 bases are TGTGCCATCAGTGAAATTTCCGGGACGAGAGACGTAGAGACCCAGTACTTC.

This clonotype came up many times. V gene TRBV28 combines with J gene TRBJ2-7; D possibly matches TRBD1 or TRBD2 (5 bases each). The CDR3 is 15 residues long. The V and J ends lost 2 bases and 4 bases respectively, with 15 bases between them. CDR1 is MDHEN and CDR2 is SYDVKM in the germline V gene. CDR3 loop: CASSLPGQVRYEQYF. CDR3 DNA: TGTGCCAGCAGTTTACCGGGGCAGGTGCGGTACGAGCAGTACTTC.